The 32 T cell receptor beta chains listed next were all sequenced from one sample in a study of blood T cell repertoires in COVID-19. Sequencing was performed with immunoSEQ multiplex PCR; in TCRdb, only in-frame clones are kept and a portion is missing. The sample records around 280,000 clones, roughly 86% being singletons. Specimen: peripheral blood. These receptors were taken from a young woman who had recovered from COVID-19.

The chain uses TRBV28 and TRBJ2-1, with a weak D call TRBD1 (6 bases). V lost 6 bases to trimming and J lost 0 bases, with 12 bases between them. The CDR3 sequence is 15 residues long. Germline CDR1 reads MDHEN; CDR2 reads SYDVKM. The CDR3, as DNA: TGTGCCAGCAGACCCGACAGGAGCTCCTACAATGAGCAGTTCTTC. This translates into CASRPDRSSYNEQFF.

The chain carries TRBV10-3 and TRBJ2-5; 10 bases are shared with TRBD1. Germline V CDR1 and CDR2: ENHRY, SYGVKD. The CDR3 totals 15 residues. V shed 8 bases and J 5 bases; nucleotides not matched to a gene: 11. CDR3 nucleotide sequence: TGTGCCATCGGCAAGTCGGGACAGGGGCCCGAGACCCAGTACTTC. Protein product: CAIGKSGQGPETQYF.

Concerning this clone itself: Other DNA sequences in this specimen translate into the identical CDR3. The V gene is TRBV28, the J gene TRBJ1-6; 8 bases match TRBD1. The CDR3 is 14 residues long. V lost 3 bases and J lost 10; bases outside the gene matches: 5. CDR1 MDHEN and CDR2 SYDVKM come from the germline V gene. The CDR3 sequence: CASSFGQGNSPLHF. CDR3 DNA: TGTGCCAGCAGTTTCGGACAGGGAAACTCACCCCTCCACTTT.

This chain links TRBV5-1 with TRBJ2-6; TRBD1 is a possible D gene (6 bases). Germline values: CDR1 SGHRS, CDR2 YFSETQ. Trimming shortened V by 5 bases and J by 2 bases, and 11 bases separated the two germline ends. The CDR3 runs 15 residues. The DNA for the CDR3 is TGCGCCAGCAGGTCACCAGGGGCTGGGGCCAACGTCCTGACTTTC. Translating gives CASRSPGAGANVLTF.

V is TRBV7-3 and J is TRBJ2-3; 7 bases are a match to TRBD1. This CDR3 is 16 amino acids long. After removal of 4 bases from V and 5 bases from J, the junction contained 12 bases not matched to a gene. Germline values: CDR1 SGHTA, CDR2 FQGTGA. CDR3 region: CASSSYGTDQKDTQYF. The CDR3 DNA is TGTGCCAGCAGCTCGTACGGGACAGACCAAAAAGATACGCAGTATTTT.

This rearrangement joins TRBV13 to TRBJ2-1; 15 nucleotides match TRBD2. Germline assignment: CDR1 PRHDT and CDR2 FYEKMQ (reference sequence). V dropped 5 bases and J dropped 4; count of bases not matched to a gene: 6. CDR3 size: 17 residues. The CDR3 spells CASSPGLAGGYYNEQFF. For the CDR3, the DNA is TGTGCCAGCAGCCCGGGACTAGCGGGGGGATATTACAATGAGCAGTTCTTC.

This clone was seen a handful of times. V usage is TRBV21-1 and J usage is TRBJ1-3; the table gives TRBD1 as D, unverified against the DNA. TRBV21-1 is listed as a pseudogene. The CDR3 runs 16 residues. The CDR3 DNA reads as TGTGCCAGCAGCCCACGGACAGTCTCCTCTGGAAACACCATATATTTT. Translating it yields CASSPRTVSSGNTIYF.

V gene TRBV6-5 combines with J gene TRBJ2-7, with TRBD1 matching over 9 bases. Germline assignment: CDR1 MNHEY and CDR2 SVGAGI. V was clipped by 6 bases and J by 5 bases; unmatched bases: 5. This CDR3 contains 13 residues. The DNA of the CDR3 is TGTGCCAGCAGACGGGACAGGGTCGACGAGCAGTACTTC. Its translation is CASRRDRVDEQYF.

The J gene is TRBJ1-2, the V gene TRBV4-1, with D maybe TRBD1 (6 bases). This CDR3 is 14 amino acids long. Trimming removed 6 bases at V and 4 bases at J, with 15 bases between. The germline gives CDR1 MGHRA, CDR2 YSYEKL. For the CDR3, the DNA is TGCGCCAGCAGGCACAGGGCGTACGGCTATGGCTACACCTTC. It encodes CASRHRAYGYGYTF.

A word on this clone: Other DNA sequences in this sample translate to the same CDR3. As DNA, the CDR3 is TGTGCCAGCAGTGAAAGGGGGACGGAAGCTTTCTTT. Amino acid sequence: CASSERGTEAFF. The V call is TRBV6-1, the J call TRBJ1-1; possibly TRBD1 for D (6 bases). Between the trimmed V and J ends, which lost 2 bases and 8 bases, there was a span of 9 bases. This CDR3 region has 12 residues. CDR1 and CDR2 from the germline V gene are MNHNS and SASEGT.

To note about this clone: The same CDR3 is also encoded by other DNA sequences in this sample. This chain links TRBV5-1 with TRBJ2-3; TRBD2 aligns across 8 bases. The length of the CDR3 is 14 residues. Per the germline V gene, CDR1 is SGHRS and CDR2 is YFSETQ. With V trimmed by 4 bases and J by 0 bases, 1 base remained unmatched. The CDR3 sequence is CASSREGSTDTQYF. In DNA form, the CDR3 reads TGCGCCAGCAGCCGGGAGGGGAGCACAGATACGCAGTATTTT.

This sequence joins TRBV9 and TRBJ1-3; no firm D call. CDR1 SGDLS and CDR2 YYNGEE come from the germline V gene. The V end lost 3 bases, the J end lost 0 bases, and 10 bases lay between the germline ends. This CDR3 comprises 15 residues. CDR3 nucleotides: TGTGCCAGCAGCGCAGGACTGAACTCTGGAAACACCATATATTTT. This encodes CASSAGLNSGNTIYF.

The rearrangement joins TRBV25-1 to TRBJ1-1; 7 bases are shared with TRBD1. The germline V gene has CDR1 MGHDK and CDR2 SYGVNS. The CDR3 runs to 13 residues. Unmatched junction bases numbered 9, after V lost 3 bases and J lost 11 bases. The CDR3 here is CASSDGFGTEAFF. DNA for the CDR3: TGTGCCAGCAGTGATGGCTTTGGGACAGAGGCTTTCTTT.

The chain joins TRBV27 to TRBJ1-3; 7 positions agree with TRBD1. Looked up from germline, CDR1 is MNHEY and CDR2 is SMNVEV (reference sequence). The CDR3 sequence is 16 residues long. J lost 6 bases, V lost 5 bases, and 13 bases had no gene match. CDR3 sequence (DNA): TGTGCCAGCAGTCCTACTTACCGGGACAGAATAAACACCATATATTTT. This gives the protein CASSPTYRDRINTIYF.

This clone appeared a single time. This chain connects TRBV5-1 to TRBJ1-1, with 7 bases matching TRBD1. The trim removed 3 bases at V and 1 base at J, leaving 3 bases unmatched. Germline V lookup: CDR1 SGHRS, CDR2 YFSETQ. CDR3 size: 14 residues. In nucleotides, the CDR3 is TGCGCCAGCAGCTCGGGACAGAAGAACACTGAAGCTTTCTTT. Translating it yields CASSSGQKNTEAFF.

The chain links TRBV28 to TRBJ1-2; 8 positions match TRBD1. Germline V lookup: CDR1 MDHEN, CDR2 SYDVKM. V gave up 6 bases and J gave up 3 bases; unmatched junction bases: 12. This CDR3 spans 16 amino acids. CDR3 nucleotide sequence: TGTGCCAGCAGAGACCAGGGGGCGTTCTATTACTATGGCTACACCTTC. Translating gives CASRDQGAFYYYGYTF.

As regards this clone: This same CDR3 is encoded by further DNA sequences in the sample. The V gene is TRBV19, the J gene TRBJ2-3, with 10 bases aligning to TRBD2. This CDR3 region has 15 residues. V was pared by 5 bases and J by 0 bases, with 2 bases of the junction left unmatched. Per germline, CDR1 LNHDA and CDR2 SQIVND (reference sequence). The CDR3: CASSLLAGSTDTQYF. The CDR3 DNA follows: TGTGCCAGTAGTCTACTAGCGGGAAGCACAGATACGCAGTATTTT.

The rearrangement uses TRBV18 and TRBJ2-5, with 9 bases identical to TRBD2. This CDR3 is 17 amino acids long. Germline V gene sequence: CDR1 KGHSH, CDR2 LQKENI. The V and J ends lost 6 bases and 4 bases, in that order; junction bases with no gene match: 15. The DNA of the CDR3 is TGTGCCAGCTCCCCCGCTAGCGGGACGCCCAAGGGAGAGACCCAGTACTTC. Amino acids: CASSPASGTPKGETQYF.

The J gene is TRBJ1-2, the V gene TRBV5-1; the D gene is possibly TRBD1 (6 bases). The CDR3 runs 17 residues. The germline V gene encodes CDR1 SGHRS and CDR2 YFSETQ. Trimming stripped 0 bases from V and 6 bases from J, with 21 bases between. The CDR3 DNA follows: TGCGCCAGCAGCTTGGAATCTTACTCAGGGGAGAAGGATGGCTACACCTTC. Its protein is CASSLESYSGEKDGYTF.

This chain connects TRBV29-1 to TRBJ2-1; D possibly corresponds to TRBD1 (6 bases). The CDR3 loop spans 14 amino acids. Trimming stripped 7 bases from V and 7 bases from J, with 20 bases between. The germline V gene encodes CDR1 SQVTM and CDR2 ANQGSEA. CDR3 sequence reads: CSARGRGGINEQFF. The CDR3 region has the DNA TGCAGCGCCCGGGGCAGGGGTGGGATAAATGAGCAGTTCTTC.

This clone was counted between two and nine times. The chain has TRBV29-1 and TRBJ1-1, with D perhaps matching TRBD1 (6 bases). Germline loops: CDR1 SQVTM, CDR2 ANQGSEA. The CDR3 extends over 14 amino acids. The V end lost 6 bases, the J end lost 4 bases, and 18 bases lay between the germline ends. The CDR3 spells CSVAEQGYATEAFF. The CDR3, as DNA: TGCAGCGTAGCTGAACAGGGATATGCCACTGAAGCTTTCTTT.

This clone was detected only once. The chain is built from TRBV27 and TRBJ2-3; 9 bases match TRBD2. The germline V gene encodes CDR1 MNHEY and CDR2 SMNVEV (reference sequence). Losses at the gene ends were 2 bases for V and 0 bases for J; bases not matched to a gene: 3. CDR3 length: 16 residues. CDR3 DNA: TGTGCCAGCAGTTTAGTAAGCGGGGGGAGCACAGATACGCAGTATTTT. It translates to CASSLVSGGSTDTQYF.

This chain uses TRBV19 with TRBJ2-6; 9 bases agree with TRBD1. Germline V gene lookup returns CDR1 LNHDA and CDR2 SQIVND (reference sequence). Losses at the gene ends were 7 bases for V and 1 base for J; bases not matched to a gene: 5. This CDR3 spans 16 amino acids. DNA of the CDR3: TGTGCCAGTACGGACAGGGGTCGATCTGGGGCCAACGTCCTGACTTTC. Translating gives CASTDRGRSGANVLTF.

CDR3 DNA: TGCAGCGTTGAAAGCCTAGCGGGAGGTCGTTATGGGGATGAGACCCAGTACTTC. Its protein product is CSVESLAGGRYGDETQYF. This chain joins TRBV29-1 and TRBJ2-5, with 11 bases aligning to TRBD2. Looked up from germline, CDR1 is SQVTM and CDR2 is ANQGSEA. The ends lost 2 bases at V and 5 bases at J; junction bases unmatched: 16. CDR3 length: 18 amino acids.

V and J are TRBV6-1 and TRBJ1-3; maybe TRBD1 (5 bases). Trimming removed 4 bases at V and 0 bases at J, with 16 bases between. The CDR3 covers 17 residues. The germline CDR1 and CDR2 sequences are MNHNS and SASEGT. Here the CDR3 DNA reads TGTGCCAGCAGTGGTTGGGGCGGAGGGGACTCTGGAAACACCATATATTTT. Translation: CASSGWGGGDSGNTIYF.

The DNA for the CDR3 is TGCAGTGCTAGTAGGCCTAGCGGGAGTATCTTCGGGACAGATACGCAGTATTTT. Translated: CSASRPSGSIFGTDTQYF. The genes are TRBV20-1 and TRBJ2-3, with 10 bases fitting TRBD2. The germline gives CDR1 DFQATT, CDR2 SNEGSKA (reference sequence). This CDR3 has 18 amino acids. V lost 3 bases to trimming and J lost 3 bases; unmatched junction nucleotides: 15.

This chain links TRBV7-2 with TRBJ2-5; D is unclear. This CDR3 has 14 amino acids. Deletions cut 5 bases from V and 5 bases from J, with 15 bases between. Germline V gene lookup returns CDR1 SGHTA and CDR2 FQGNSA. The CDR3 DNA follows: TGTGCCAGCAGCGAGCTTCGGTCGTTGGAGACCCAGTACTTC. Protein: CASSELRSLETQYF.

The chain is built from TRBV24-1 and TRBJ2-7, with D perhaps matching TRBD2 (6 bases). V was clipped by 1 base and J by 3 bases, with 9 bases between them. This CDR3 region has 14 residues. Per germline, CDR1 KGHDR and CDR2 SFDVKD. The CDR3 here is CATSDFRDCYEQYF. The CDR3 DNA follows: TGTGCCACCAGTGATTTTAGGGACTGCTACGAGCAGTACTTC.

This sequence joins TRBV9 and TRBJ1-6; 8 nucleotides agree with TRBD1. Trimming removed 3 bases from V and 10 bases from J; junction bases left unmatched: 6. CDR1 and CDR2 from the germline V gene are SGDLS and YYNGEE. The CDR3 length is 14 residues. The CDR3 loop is CASSADRGGSPLHF. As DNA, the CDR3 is TGTGCCAGCAGCGCCGACAGGGGAGGATCACCCCTCCACTTT.

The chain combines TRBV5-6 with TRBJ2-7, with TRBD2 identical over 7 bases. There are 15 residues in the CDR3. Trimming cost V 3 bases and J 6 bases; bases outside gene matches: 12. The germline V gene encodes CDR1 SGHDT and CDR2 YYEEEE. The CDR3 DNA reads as TGTGCCAGCAGCTCGCTCCGGACTAGGCCGAGCGAGCAGTACTTC. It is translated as CASSSLRTRPSEQYF. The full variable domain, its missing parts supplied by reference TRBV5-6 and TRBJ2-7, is DAGVTQSPTHLIKTRGQQVTLRCSPKSGHDTVSWYQQALGQGPQFIFQYYEEEERQRGNFPDRFSGHQFPNYSSELNVNALLLGDSALYLCASSSLRTRPSEQYFGPGTRLTVT.

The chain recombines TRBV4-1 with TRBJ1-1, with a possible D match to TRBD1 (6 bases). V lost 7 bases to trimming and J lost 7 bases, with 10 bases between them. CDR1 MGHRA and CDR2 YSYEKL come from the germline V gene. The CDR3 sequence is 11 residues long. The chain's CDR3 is CASTYRDEAFF. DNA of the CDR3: TGCGCCAGCACCTACAGGGATGAAGCTTTCTTT.

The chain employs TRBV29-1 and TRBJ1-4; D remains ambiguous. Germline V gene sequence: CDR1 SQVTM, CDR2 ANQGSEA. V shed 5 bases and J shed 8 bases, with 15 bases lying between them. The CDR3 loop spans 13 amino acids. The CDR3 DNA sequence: TGCAGCGTTCGAGGGAGGGTATCCGAAAAACTGTTTTTT. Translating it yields CSVRGRVSEKLFF.